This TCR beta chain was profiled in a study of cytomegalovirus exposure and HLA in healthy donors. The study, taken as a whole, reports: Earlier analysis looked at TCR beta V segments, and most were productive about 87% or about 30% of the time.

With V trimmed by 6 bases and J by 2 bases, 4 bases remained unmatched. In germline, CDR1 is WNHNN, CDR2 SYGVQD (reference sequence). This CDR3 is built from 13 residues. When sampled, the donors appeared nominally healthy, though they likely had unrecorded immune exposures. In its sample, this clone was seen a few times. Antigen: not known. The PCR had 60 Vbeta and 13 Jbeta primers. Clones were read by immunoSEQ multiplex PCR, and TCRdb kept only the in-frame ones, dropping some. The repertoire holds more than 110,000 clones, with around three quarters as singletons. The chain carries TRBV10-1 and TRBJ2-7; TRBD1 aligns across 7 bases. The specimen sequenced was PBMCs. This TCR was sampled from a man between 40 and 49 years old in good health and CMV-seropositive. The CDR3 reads CASSRGFTYEQYF. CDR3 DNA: TGCGCCAGCAGCAGGGGGTTTACCTACGAGCAGTACTTC.